A selection of T cell receptor beta chains follows, all from one sample in a study of shared clonotypes between healthy human individuals. Some clones are missing from TCRdb's copy, which holds only in-frame ones; the method was immunoSEQ multiplex PCR. The sample contains about 1.5 million clones, 95% to 99% of which appear only once. Sample: naive CD4+ T cells sorted from blood. These receptors all come from a man aged 25-45 years in good health. CDR3s include the opening cysteine and the closing phenylalanine or tryptophan. The D gene is left open where the match is weak.

D: NA
length: 13
J: TRBJ1-3
V: TRBV29-1
DNA: TGCAGCGTTGACGGAGGAGATGGAAACACCATATATTTT
CDR3: CSVDGGDGNTIYF

D: TRBD2
length: 17
J: TRBJ2-1
V: TRBV9
DNA: TGTGCCAGCAGCGTAAATCCTAGCGGACGGTCCTACAATGAGCAGTTCTTC
CDR3: CASSVNPSGRSYNEQFF

D: NA
length: 16
J: TRBJ1-3
V: TRBV7-9
DNA: TGTGCCAGCAGCTCCGGGGGGTCTTACTCTGGAAACACCATATATTTT
CDR3: CASSSGGSYSGNTIYF

D: NA
length: 15
J: TRBJ1-4
V: TRBV6-5
DNA: TGTGCCAGCAGTTACTCGACGGGACGGGGGGAAAAACTGTTTTTT
CDR3: CASSYSTGRGEKLFF

D: NA
length: 11
J: TRBJ2-1
V: TRBV30
DNA: TGTGCCTGGAGTGTATCCAATGAGCAGTTCTTC
CDR3: CAWSVSNEQFF

D: NA
length: 14
J: TRBJ1-3
V: TRBV5-1
DNA: TGCGCCAGCATGGACGGTAACTCTGGAAACACCATATATTTT
CDR3: CASMDGNSGNTIYF

D: TRBD1
length: 16
J: TRBJ2-7
V: TRBV7-9
DNA: TGTGCCAGCAGCGGTGGACAGGGGGCTATTACCTACGAGCAGTACTTC
CDR3: CASSGGQGAITYEQYF

D: NA
length: 15
J: TRBJ2-1
V: TRBV27
DNA: TGTGCCAGCAGTTTACGGGAGAGGCCCTACAATGAGCAGTTCTTC
CDR3: CASSLRERPYNEQFF

D: NA
length: 15
J: TRBJ1-5
V: TRBV29-1
DNA: TGCAGCGCCCTAGTTCGTCAGGGTGGCAATCAGCCCCAGCATTTT
CDR3: CSALVRQGGNQPQHF

D: NA
length: 17
J: TRBJ2-3
V: TRBV10-3
DNA: TGTGCCATCAGTGGGCGCAACGTAAGGGGCCACACAGATACGCAGTATTTT
CDR3: CAISGRNVRGHTDTQYF

D: NA
length: 13
J: TRBJ2-1
V: TRBV11-3
DNA: TGTGCCAGCAGCTTAGTGCAGGGAAATGAGCAGTTCTTC
CDR3: CASSLVQGNEQFF

D: NA
length: 14
J: TRBJ2-3
V: TRBV25-1
DNA: TGTGCCAGCAGTGAACCCGGACTCCTCGAAGGGCAGTATTTT
CDR3: CASSEPGLLEGQYF

D: NA
length: 14
J: TRBJ2-7
V: TRBV7-9
DNA: TGTGCCACCACAAGGCAGGGGGGGTCCTACGAGCAGTACTTC
CDR3: CATTRQGGSYEQYF

D: TRBD2
length: 15
J: TRBJ2-7
V: TRBV10-1
DNA: TGCGCCAGCAGTGACTTAGGGGACTACTCCTACGAGCAGTACTTC
CDR3: CASSDLGDYSYEQYF

D: NA
length: 13
J: TRBJ1-5
V: TRBV13
DNA: TGTGCCAGCAGCTTAAGGGGTTCGCAGCCCCAGCATTTT
CDR3: CASSLRGSQPQHF

D: TRBD2
length: 13
J: TRBJ2-7
V: TRBV30
DNA: TGTGCCTGGAGTTTTAGCGGGATGTACGAGCAGTACTTC
CDR3: CAWSFSGMYEQYF

D: NA
length: 13
J: TRBJ1-5
V: TRBV6-5
DNA: TGTGCCAGCAGTTACTCGCACAATCAGCCCCAGCATTTT
CDR3: CASSYSHNQPQHF

D: NA
length: 9
J: TRBJ2-3
V: TRBV20-1
DNA: TGCAGTGCTAGAGATCGCGAAGGGTTT
CDR3: CSARDREGF

D: TRBD2
length: 17
J: TRBJ2-5
V: TRBV11-3
DNA: TGTGCCAGCAGCTTCGGACTAGCGGGAGTTTCATGGGAGACCCAGTACTTC
CDR3: CASSFGLAGVSWETQYF

D: TRBD1
length: 15
J: TRBJ2-2
V: TRBV5-1
DNA: TGCGCCAGCAGCTCGCGGACAGGGTCCATCGGGGAGCTGTTTTTT
CDR3: CASSSRTGSIGELFF

D: NA
length: 15
J: TRBJ1-4
V: TRBV19
DNA: TGTGCCAGTAGTATATCGCACAGTAAGGGTGAAAAACTGTTTTTT
CDR3: CASSISHSKGEKLFF

D: TRBD1
length: 15
J: TRBJ1-2
V: TRBV28
DNA: TGTGCCGCGAAGGGGGCGGGCAGAGCTAACTATGGCTACACCTTC
CDR3: CAAKGAGRANYGYTF

D: TRBD2
length: 17
J: TRBJ2-1
V: TRBV7-7
DNA: TGTGCTAGCAGCTTAGCCCCGGGAGGGAGCTCCTACAATGAGCAGTTCTTC
CDR3: CASSLAPGGSSYNEQFF

D: NA
length: 11
J: TRBJ2-7
V: TRBV20-1
DNA: TGCAGTGCTGCTTCTAGCGCCGAGCAGTACTTC
CDR3: CSAASSAEQYF

D: TRBD1
length: 12
J: TRBJ1-5
V: TRBV29-1
DNA: TGCAGCGGTGGGGACAGGAATCAGCCCCAGCATTTT
CDR3: CSGGDRNQPQHF

D: TRBD2
length: 16
J: TRBJ2-1
V: TRBV5-5
DNA: TGTGCCAGCAGCTTGGTGGGTAGCGGGGGCCGGGATGAGCAGTTCTTC
CDR3: CASSLVGSGGRDEQFF

D: NA
length: 12
J: TRBJ2-5
V: TRBV5-4
DNA: TGTGCCAGCAGCCACCCTGAAGAGACCCAGTACTTC
CDR3: CASSHPEETQYF

D: NA
length: 15
J: TRBJ1-2
V: TRBV9
DNA: TGTGCCAGCAGCGTCCAAACTACAGGGTGGGAGGGCTACACCTTC
CDR3: CASSVQTTGWEGYTF

D: TRBD2
length: 14
J: TRBJ2-7
V: TRBV10-1
DNA: TGCGCCAGCAGTGATCTAGCGGGGTTCTACGAGCAGTACTTC
CDR3: CASSDLAGFYEQYF

D: TRBD2
length: 15
J: TRBJ2-5
V: TRBV11-2
DNA: TGTGCCAGCAGCCCACTAGCGGGAGATTTCGAGACCCAGTACTTC
CDR3: CASSPLAGDFETQYF

D: TRBD2
length: 15
J: TRBJ2-7
V: TRBV4-2
DNA: TGTGCCAGCAGCCAAGATCAGGGAGGGTACTACGAGCAGTACTTC
CDR3: CASSQDQGGYYEQYF

D: NA
length: 12
J: TRBJ1-2
V: TRBV19
DNA: TGTGCCAGTAGTATAAAGGGAAGCGGCTACACCTTC
CDR3: CASSIKGSGYTF

D: TRBD2
length: 14
J: TRBJ2-7
V: TRBV28
DNA: TGTGCCAGCAGTTTATTCCCCCGACTAGCGGGAGAGTACTTC
CDR3: CASSLFPRLAGEYF

D: NA
length: 14
J: TRBJ2-7
V: TRBV5-1
DNA: TGCGCCAGCAGCTACGGGACAATGACTTACGAGCAGTACTTC
CDR3: CASSYGTMTYEQYF

D: NA
length: 16
J: TRBJ2-1
V: TRBV18
DNA: TGTGCCAGCTCACCAATGATCGCGGCGACCTACAATGAGCAGTTCTTC
CDR3: CASSPMIAATYNEQFF

D: TRBD2
length: 14
J: TRBJ2-7
V: TRBV9
DNA: TGTGCCAGCAGCGTAACTAGCGGAAGTCATGAGCAGTACTTC
CDR3: CASSVTSGSHEQYF

D: NA
length: 15
J: TRBJ1-1
V: TRBV2
DNA: TGTGCCAGCAGTGAGTCCCTCCTACTGAACACTGAAGCTTTCTTT
CDR3: CASSESLLLNTEAFF

D: TRBD2
length: 15
J: TRBJ2-1
V: TRBV6-5
DNA: TGTGCCAGCAGTAGACTAGCGGGAGGTTATAATGAGCAGTTCTTC
CDR3: CASSRLAGGYNEQFF

D: TRBD1
length: 16
J: TRBJ1-5
V: TRBV14
DNA: TGTGCCAGCAGCCAAAGGTCACAGGGGAAGGATCAGCCCCAGCATTTT
CDR3: CASSQRSQGKDQPQHF